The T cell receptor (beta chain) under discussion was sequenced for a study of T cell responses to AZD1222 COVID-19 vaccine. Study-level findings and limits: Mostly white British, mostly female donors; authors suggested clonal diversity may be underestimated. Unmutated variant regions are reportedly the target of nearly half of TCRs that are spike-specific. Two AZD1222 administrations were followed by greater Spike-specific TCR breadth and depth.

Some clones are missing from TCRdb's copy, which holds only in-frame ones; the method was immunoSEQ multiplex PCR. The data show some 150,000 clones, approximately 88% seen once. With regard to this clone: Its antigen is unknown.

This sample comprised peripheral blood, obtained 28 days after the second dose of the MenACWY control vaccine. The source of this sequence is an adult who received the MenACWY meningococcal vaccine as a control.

The CDR3 loop reads CASGSRYREPLSNQPQHF. CDR3 nucleotides: TGTGCTAGTGGTTCCAGATACAGGGAACCCCTTAGCAATCAGCCCCAGCATTTT. The V gene is TRBV12-5, the J gene TRBJ1-5; TRBD1 is a possible D gene (6 bases). The CDR3 consists of 18 residues. The V gene's germline CDR1 is LGHNT and CDR2 FRNRAP. V lost 4 bases, J lost 0 bases, and 19 bases lay in between.